This T cell receptor beta chain originates from a study of graft-versus-host responses after intestinal transplantation. Study in general: Recipients underwent multivisceral, liver-intestinal, or isolated intestinal transplants.

Study-wide points: Maximum circulating GvH clone levels tracked with early post-transplant HvG decreases.

Sequenced by immunoSEQ multiplex PCR; TCRdb stores in-frame clones only, minus some. This table has approximately 130,000 clones, around 94% appearing once. This CDR3 contains 15 residues. CDR1 is SEHNR and CDR2 is FQNEAQ in the germline V gene (reference sequence). Losses at the gene ends were 2 bases for V and 4 bases for J; bases not matched to a gene: 5. Turning to this clone: What it binds is not known.

The rearrangement uses TRBV7-9 and TRBJ1-2; TRBD1 aligns across 9 bases. This TCR was recovered from a human donor who received an intestinal transplant. The sample in question was unstimulated CD4+ T cells sorted from spleen or lymph node cells, obtained before intestinal transplant. The CDR3 DNA follows: TGTGCCAGCAGCTTAACACAGGGGGCAAGCTATGGCTACACCTTC. Protein sequence: CASSLTQGASYGYTF.